The clone carrying this T cell receptor (beta chain) was seen a few times. This specimen belongs to a study of TIL therapy for anti-PD-1-resistant metastatic lung cancer. Overall study context: Progressing patients received lymphodepletion, expanded TIL infusion and IL-2.

Regarding time point: pre-treatment sample, taken before nivolumab and TIL therapy. Enrollment ran from 2017 to January 2020. Sequencing used immunoSEQ v3. Each library reached roughly 1.9 million read pairs, or about 5-6.5 million at deep level. Libraries were prepared by immunoSEQ multiplex PCR; TCRdb keeps only in-frame clonotypes and omits some of them. The table has about 20,000 clones, just over 70% seen once; the top ten hold under 2%. Per the germline V gene, CDR1 is MGHRA and CDR2 is YSYEKL. The junction had 8 bases not matched to a gene; V was cut back by 4 bases and J by 7 bases. This CDR3 region has 15 residues.

The starting material was blood, obtained at baseline. This TCR was recovered from a person aged 25-79 years with non-small cell lung cancer. The chain carries TRBV4-1 and TRBJ1-5; 9 bases are a match to TRBD1. The CDR3 spells CASSREGTGYQPQHF. DNA of the CDR3: TGCGCCAGCAGCCGAGAGGGGACAGGGTACCAGCCCCAGCATTTT.